The next 18 T cell receptor beta chains were all read from a single sample in a study of breast tumors, draining lymph nodes, adjacent tissues. TCRdb redid the calling of the multiplex PCR reads with MiXCR, one entry per CDR3 protein. The sample lists roughly 110,000 distinct CDR3 sequences; roughly 29% were seen once. Axillary draining lymph nodes of breast cancer patients supplied the node samples. The specimen sequenced was axillary lymph node tissue. The receptors originated from a female donor with breast cancer. Some clones in this sample may be carry-over from other donors' samples.

This clonotype was seen at least ten times. The chain combines TRBV25-1 with TRBJ2-7; D unclear. The CDR3 has 13 residues. The germline V and J ends were trimmed by 3 bases and 3 bases, with 9 bases remaining between them. Germline values: CDR1 MGHDK, CDR2 SYGVNS. The CDR3 region has the DNA TGTGCCAGCAGTGATCCGAATTACTACGAGCAGTACTTC. It yields the protein CASSDPNYYEQYF.

V is TRBV20-1 and J is TRBJ1-3; 9 bases agree with TRBD1. Unmatched junction bases numbered 9, after V lost 5 bases and J lost 7 bases. Germline assignment: CDR1 DFQATT and CDR2 SNEGSKA (reference sequence). CDR3 length equals 14 residues. CDR3: CSAGGGTGKNTIYF. CDR3 nucleotide sequence: TGCAGTGCTGGAGGGGGGACAGGGAAGAACACCATATATTTT.

The chain couples TRBV9 to TRBJ1-5, with a weak D call TRBD1 (6 bases). Germline loops: CDR1 SGDLS, CDR2 YYNGEE. Trimming removed 0 bases at V and 2 bases at J, with 12 bases between. This CDR3 has 16 amino acids. CDR3 residues: CASSVDRVGGNQPQHF. The CDR3 DNA reads TGTGCCAGCAGCGTAGACAGGGTCGGCGGCAATCAGCCCCAGCATTTT.

This sequence joins TRBV9 and TRBJ2-3; 8 bases match TRBD1. With V trimmed by 0 bases and J by 6 bases, 3 bases remained unmatched. CDR1 is SGDLS and CDR2 is YYNGEE in the germline V gene. The CDR3 has 14 residues. Here the CDR3 DNA reads TGTGCCAGCAGCGTAGAGCAGGGGGCCGATACGCAGTATTTT. Translated: CASSVEQGADTQYF.

The sample holds many counts of this clonotype. The chain employs TRBV20-1 and TRBJ1-1, with D possibly TRBD1 on 6 matching bases. CDR1 is DFQATT and CDR2 is SNEGSKA in the germline V gene (reference sequence). V was pared by 6 bases and J by 4 bases, with 12 bases between. This CDR3 comprises 12 residues. CDR3 region: CSAHRGGTEAFF. CDR3 DNA: TGCAGTGCGCATAGGGGGGGCACTGAAGCTTTCTTT.

The table lists this clonotype with a few counts. This sequence joins TRBV15 and TRBJ2-5, with TRBD2 identical over 16 bases. The CDR3 has 18 amino acids. Germline loops: CDR1 LNHNV, CDR2 YYDKDF (reference sequence). V lost 2 bases to trimming and J lost 4 bases; unmatched junction nucleotides: 7. CDR3 sequence reads: CATSRMGTSGGARETQYF. The CDR3 DNA follows: TGTGCCACCAGCAGAATGGGGACTAGCGGGGGGGCTAGAGAGACCCAGTACTTC. The variable domain in full, completed from reference TRBV15 and TRBJ2-5, reads DAMVIQNPRYQVTQFGKPVTLSCSQTLNHNVMYWYQQKSSQAPKLLFHYYDKDFNNEADTPDNFQSRRPNTSFCFLDIRSPGLGDTAMYLCATSRMGTSGGARETQYFGPGTRLLVL.

This clonotype was picked up many times. The chain employs TRBV20-1 and TRBJ2-3; TRBD2 aligns across 8 bases. With V trimmed by 3 bases and J by 5 bases, 16 bases remained unmatched. This CDR3 is built from 17 residues. The germline V gene encodes CDR1 DFQATT and CDR2 SNEGSKA (reference sequence). CDR3 loop: CSARRSSGGPRLDTQYF. The CDR3 nucleotides are TGCAGTGCTAGGCGCTCGTCGGGAGGGCCAAGATTAGATACGCAGTATTTT.

V is TRBV29-1 and J is TRBJ1-5; D might be TRBD1 (5 bases). The V end lost 3 bases, the J end lost 3 bases, and 9 bases lay between the germline ends. There are 13 residues in the CDR3. CDR1 and CDR2 (germline): SQVTM, ANQGSEA. The CDR3 region has the DNA TGCAGCGTTGAGACAGCCGTCAATCAGCCCCAGCATTTT. It yields the protein CSVETAVNQPQHF.

V is TRBV10-2 and J is TRBJ2-1; TRBD2 matches 12 bases. V lost 4 bases to trimming and J lost 0 bases; unmatched junction nucleotides: 7. Germline V gene data show CDR1 as WSHSY and CDR2 as SAAADI. This CDR3 region has 18 residues. The CDR3 sequence: CASSGVGLAGSSYNEQFF. The CDR3 DNA is TGCGCCAGCAGTGGGGTTGGACTAGCGGGGAGCTCCTACAATGAGCAGTTCTTC.

A remark on this clonotype: A much more abundant neighbour one base away suggests this may be a read error. CDR3 region: CSARDIGGATDTQYF. The DNA of the CDR3 is TGCAGTGCTAGAGATATCGGGGGCGCCACGGATACGCAGTATTTT. The chain is built from TRBV20-1 and TRBJ2-3; TRBD1 or TRBD2 may be the D gene (6 bases each). The CDR3 totals 15 residues. Trimming shortened V by 0 bases and J by 6 bases, and 16 bases separated the two germline ends. CDR1 DFQATT and CDR2 SNEGSKA come from the germline V gene (reference sequence).

Ten or more counts support this clonotype. CDR3 sequence (DNA): TGTGCCAGCAGCTTAGCGGTACAGGGTGACTATGGCTACACCTTC. It is translated as CASSLAVQGDYGYTF. The rearrangement uses TRBV7-8 and TRBJ1-2; the D gene is possibly TRBD1 (6 bases). The germline CDR1 and CDR2 sequences are SGHVS and FQNEAQ. The V gene lost 0 bases and the J gene lost 3 bases, with 11 bases spanning the gap. The CDR3 runs to 15 residues.

This clonotype was observed many times. The J gene is TRBJ2-1, the V gene TRBV14; 8 bases are shared with TRBD2. Germline V CDR1 and CDR2: SGHDN, FVKESK. V was clipped by 5 bases and J by 9 bases; unmatched bases: 18. This CDR3 has 17 residues. CDR3 sequence (DNA): TGTGCCAGCAGCACACACCCGGGACTAGGGGGGGACGCTGAGCAGTTCTTC. Protein: CASSTHPGLGGDAEQFF.

Many counts were recorded for this clonotype. The chain is built from TRBV11-2 and TRBJ2-3; 13 bases are shared with TRBD2. The CDR3 consists of 16 residues. The germline V gene has CDR1 SGHAT and CDR2 FQNNGV. V lost 4 bases, J lost 5 bases, and 6 bases stayed unmatched. Here the CDR3 reads CASSWTSGGVGDTQYF. CDR3 DNA: TGTGCCAGCAGCTGGACTAGCGGGGGCGTGGGAGATACGCAGTATTTT.

This clonotype was seen repeatedly, ten times or more. This rearrangement joins TRBV5-4 to TRBJ1-2; 8 bases line up with TRBD1. The V gene's germline CDR1 is SGHNT and CDR2 YYREEE (reference sequence). The CDR3 runs to 14 residues. V lost 4 bases to trimming and J lost 4 bases; unmatched junction nucleotides: 6. As DNA, the CDR3 is TGTGCCAGCAGCCCGATACAGGGGGGCTATGGCTACACCTTC. Translating it yields CASSPIQGGYGYTF.

Of note for this clonotype: This CDR3 is missing its conserved last phenylalanine or tryptophan, likely due to a read error. No DNA is shown, since the ends of the CDR3 on it are uncertain; the CDR3 is the one TCRdb lists. The chain joins TRBV20-1 to TRBJ1-2. The CDR3 length equals 12 residues, ends included. Per the germline V gene, CDR1 is DFQATT and CDR2 is SNEGSKA (reference sequence). The CDR3 region is CSATSSGARSTL.

The chain employs TRBV6-6 and TRBJ1-1, with D unclear. V was clipped by 5 bases and J by 5 bases, with 12 bases between them. Per the germline V gene, CDR1 is MNHNY and CDR2 is SVGAGI (reference sequence). The CDR3 loop spans 13 amino acids. This CDR3 is CASSNLGFTEAFF. CDR3 nucleotides: TGTGCCAGCAGTAACTTGGGTTTTACTGAAGCTTTCTTT.

This clonotype was seen at least ten times. The gene calls are TRBV5-1 and TRBJ2-3; 16 bases fit TRBD2. The CDR3 is 17 residues long. The V and J ends lost 3 bases and 2 bases, in that order; junction bases with no gene match: 3. The V gene's germline CDR1 is SGHRS and CDR2 YFSETQ. CDR3 in amino acids: CASSSGLAGGLTDTQYF. The CDR3 nucleotides are TGCGCCAGCAGCTCGGGACTAGCGGGGGGGCTCACAGATACGCAGTATTTT.

The chain has TRBV20-1 and TRBJ1-6, with 7 bases matching TRBD1. CDR3 length equals 14 residues. Germline V gene lookup returns CDR1 DFQATT and CDR2 SNEGSKA (reference sequence). J gave up 7 bases and V 6 bases, and 9 bases lay outside the gene matches. Here the CDR3 reads CSAFRTGENSPLHF. In DNA, the CDR3 is TGCAGTGCGTTTAGAACAGGGGAAAATTCACCCCTCCACTTT.